This entry describes one TCR beta chain. The entry originates in a study of blood T cell repertoires in COVID-19. Germline CDR1 ENHRY, CDR2 SYGVKD. The CDR3 is 12 residues long. J was trimmed by 8 bases and V by 7 bases; bases with no gene match: 6. Libraries were prepared by immunoSEQ multiplex PCR; TCRdb keeps only in-frame clonotypes and omits some of them. The top ten hold approximately 2.6% of the sample, which has 150,000 to 200,000 clones, around 81% seen once. This clonotype was sampled from a human donor with acute or convalescent COVID-19. The donor label of this sample is uncertain. The chain carries TRBV10-3 and TRBJ1-2; 8 nucleotides match TRBD1. The sample consisted of peripheral blood. The CDR3 here is CAITPTGDGYTF. The CDR3, as DNA: TGTGCCATCACCCCGACAGGGGACGGCTACACCTTC.